The rows below give T cell receptor beta chains drawn from one sample of a study of PD-1 blockade in mismatch repair-deficient tumors. Assay used: immunoSEQ multiplex PCR; TCRdb lists only in-frame clones, some missing. The table lists 80,000 to 130,000 clones, over 65% of them singletons, with approximately 6.5% in the top ten. The starting material was peripheral blood, obtained less than 37 weeks after starting pembrolizumab. Every receptor here comes from an adult with mismatch repair-deficient cancer. Both conserved end residues are part of each CDR3. A D gene is named only where the DNA matches it firmly. Clone size is shown for a subset of rows, as once, few, many or a class of expanded clone.

v_gene: TRBV6-5
abundance: -
j_gene: TRBJ2-1
d_gene: -
CDR3aa: CASSRDHFSEQFF
CDR3nt: TGTGCCAGCAGCCGAGACCACTTCAGTGAGCAGTTCTTC

v_gene: TRBV15
abundance: -
j_gene: TRBJ2-2
d_gene: TRBD2
CDR3aa: CATSRDGGRTTGELFF
CDR3nt: TGTGCCACCAGCAGAGACGGCGGGAGAACCACCGGGGAGCTGTTTTTT

v_gene: TRBV7-6
abundance: -
j_gene: TRBJ2-3
d_gene: -
CDR3aa: CASSPSGQGPSTDTQYF
CDR3nt: TGTGCCAGCAGCCCCTCCGGGCAGGGTCCTAGCACAGATACGCAGTATTTT

v_gene: TRBV28
abundance: few
j_gene: TRBJ2-1
d_gene: -
CDR3aa: CASSPGTGSEQFF
CDR3nt: TGTGCCAGCAGTCCGGGGACGGGGAGTGAGCAGTTCTTC

v_gene: TRBV9
abundance: few
j_gene: TRBJ1-1
d_gene: TRBD1
CDR3aa: CASSVGQGKAFF
CDR3nt: TGTGCCAGCAGCGTAGGACAGGGTAAAGCTTTCTTT

v_gene: TRBV14
abundance: -
j_gene: TRBJ2-7
d_gene: -
CDR3aa: CASSRDRSYEQYF
CDR3nt: TGTGCCAGCAGCCGGGACCGGAGCTACGAGCAGTACTTC

v_gene: TRBV6-1
abundance: -
j_gene: TRBJ2-5
d_gene: TRBD1
CDR3aa: CASSASTGIQETQYF
CDR3nt: TGTGCCAGCAGTGCGTCGACAGGGATACAAGAGACCCAGTACTTC

v_gene: TRBV5-6
abundance: -
j_gene: TRBJ2-1
d_gene: -
CDR3aa: CASTPRALPYNEQFF
CDR3nt: TGTGCCAGCACCCCCCGGGCTCTCCCCTACAATGAGCAGTTCTTC

v_gene: TRBV28
abundance: few
j_gene: TRBJ2-2
d_gene: TRBD2
CDR3aa: CASSLWKLAGGPGELFF
CDR3nt: TGTGCCAGCAGTTTATGGAAGCTAGCGGGAGGGCCGGGGGAGCTGTTTTTT

v_gene: TRBV15
abundance: -
j_gene: TRBJ1-1
d_gene: TRBD1
CDR3aa: CATSRDRTGVGNTEAFF
CDR3nt: TGTGCCACCAGCAGAGACCGGACAGGGGTGGGGAACACTGAAGCTTTCTTT

v_gene: TRBV9
abundance: -
j_gene: TRBJ2-1
d_gene: -
CDR3aa: CASSVRSSAQGYNEQFF
CDR3nt: TGTGCCAGCAGCGTTAGGTCTAGCGCCCAGGGGTACAATGAGCAGTTCTTC

v_gene: TRBV11-2
abundance: once
j_gene: TRBJ1-1
d_gene: TRBD1
CDR3aa: CASSPTDRSGAFF
CDR3nt: TGTGCCAGCAGCCCAACGGACAGGTCGGGGGCTTTCTTT

v_gene: TRBV4-1
abundance: -
j_gene: TRBJ2-2
d_gene: TRBD2
CDR3aa: CASSRLGLAGGDTGELFF
CDR3nt: TGCGCCAGCAGCCGACTTGGACTAGCGGGAGGGGACACCGGGGAGCTGTTTTTT

v_gene: TRBV5-4
abundance: -
j_gene: TRBJ2-3
d_gene: TRBD2
CDR3aa: CASSFDSGSDTQYF
CDR3nt: TGTGCCAGCAGCTTTGATAGCGGGAGTGATACGCAGTATTTT